This T cell receptor (beta chain) derives from a study of blood T cell repertoires in COVID-19. Study-wide background: PBMCs, B-cell-depleted T cells, or T cells were the source of the cDNA or gDNA that made up the material.

The length of the CDR3 is 12 residues. Germline V gives CDR1 SGHNT, CDR2 YYREEE (reference sequence). Trimming took 5 bases from V and 0 from J, leaving 4 bases between them. Original processing notes: Estimation of nucleated cell counts was performed using reference gene primer amplification. Clones were read by immunoSEQ multiplex PCR, and TCRdb kept only the in-frame ones, dropping some. V, J and clone size are taken as reported in that table, and D and trimming were inferred from the DNA itself. The table lists around 250,000 clones, approximately 90% of them singletons. Assignment of participants to cohorts was predicated upon participant-reported clinical history. Someone with COVID-19 had been met by exposed participants within 2 weeks before study entry. Turning to this clone: Other DNA sequences within the sample encode an identical CDR3.

This sequence joins TRBV5-4 and TRBJ2-3, with D hard to call. The origin of this receptor is a man in his forties or fifties who had been exposed to COVID-19. Material: PBMCs or T cells enriched from blood (not recorded which). The CDR3 here is CASSSSTDTQYF. As DNA, the CDR3 is TGTGCCAGCAGTTCTAGCACAGATACGCAGTATTTT.